This record looks at one T cell receptor (beta chain) sequence and its context. V gave up 0 bases and J gave up 8 bases; unmatched junction bases: 5. Germline CDR1 and CDR2: SGHNT and YYREEE (reference sequence). The CDR3 is 15 amino acids. This specimen belongs to a study of blood T cell repertoires in COVID-19. This table comes from immunoSEQ multiplex PCR, and its TCRdb copy is limited to in-frame clones, with some not included. The sample has around 260,000 clones; roughly nine tenths are singletons. The chain employs TRBV5-4 and TRBJ1-6, with 7 nucleotides matching TRBD1. The sequence was obtained from a woman aged 25 to 39 with COVID-19, enrolled during active disease. The sample consisted of peripheral blood. In nucleotides, the CDR3 is TGTGCCAGCAGCTTGGCGGGACAGAGGCATTCACCCCTCCACTTT. This gives the protein CASSLAGQRHSPLHF.